These 2 T cell receptor beta chains came from one sample sequenced in a study of PD-1 blockade in classical Hodgkin lymphoma. Time point reported: cycle 4 day 1 (C4D1), after 6 weeks of nivolumab. All trial patients relapsed after autologous stem cell transplantation. Profiled with immunoSEQ multiplex PCR; TCRdb holds only in-frame clones, not every one. The data show tens of thousands of clones, with around 80% seen just once and over 35% held by the top ten. Specimen: peripheral blood mononuclear cells (PBMCs), collected before the fourth cycle of nivolumab. Receptors originate from a human donor with classical Hodgkin lymphoma.

The chain couples TRBV25-1 to TRBJ2-7, with 7 positions matching TRBD1. The CDR3 consists of 14 residues. Trimming took 4 bases from V and 3 from J; bases not matched to a gene: 6. The germline CDR1 and CDR2 sequences are MGHDK and SYGVNS. The chain's CDR3 is CASSVVQGDYEQYF. The DNA of the CDR3 is TGTGCCAGCAGTGTTGTGCAGGGGGACTACGAGCAGTACTTC.

The chain carries TRBV7-9 and TRBJ2-7, with 12 nucleotides matching TRBD1. This CDR3 contains 14 residues. J was trimmed by 6 bases and V by 5 bases; bases with no gene match: 5. CDR1 and CDR2 (germline): SEHNR, FQNEAQ (reference sequence). The DNA of the CDR3 is TGTGCCAGCAGCAAGTGGGACAGGGGGCCCGAGCAGTACTTC. Its protein product is CASSKWDRGPEQYF.